The following is a TCR beta chain sequence with its context. The antigen remains unidentified. The data were taken from a study of Graves' ophthalmopathy and Graves' hyperthyroidism. The V end lost 6 bases, the J end lost 0 bases, and 12 bases lay between the germline ends. The V gene's germline CDR1 is DFQATT and CDR2 SNEGSKA (reference sequence). The CDR3 sequence is 14 residues long. Overall study findings and caveats: Clonotypes were expanded in thyroid at above 0.001 frequency, and most also appeared in blood.

TCR beta CDR3 regions were amplified from RNA transcripts. An opening RT-PCR round employed HTBI primers and preceded a second-round multiplex PCR. One entry per CDR3 protein, called by TCRdb with MiXCR from the multiplex PCR reads. The sample carries around 400,000 distinct CDR3 sequences, more than 20% recorded once. The sequenced sample was peripheral blood. The clonotype was recovered from a woman aged 18-29 years with stable Graves' hyperthyroidism. The chain couples TRBV20-1 to TRBJ1-3; D is ambiguous. The CDR3 region has the DNA TGCAGTGCCCTCGAACAGCCCTCTGGAAACACCATATATTTT. It yields the protein CSALEQPSGNTIYF.